This paragraph reports one TCR beta chain. J lost 4 bases, V lost 2 bases, and 8 bases had no gene match. The CDR3 runs to 15 residues. From germline, CDR1 is SGHNT and CDR2 YYREEE (reference sequence). In the source study's methods: Scientists estimated how many nucleated cells there were by amplifying reference gene primers. Generated by immunoSEQ multiplex PCR, the TCRdb table keeps only in-frame clones and is missing some. The D gene and trimming were derived from the DNA, and the V and J assignments and clone size from that table. The profile covers roughly 250,000 clones, with approximately 85% appearing a single time and roughly 4% taken by the ten largest. Everyone who took part was roughly 18 to 89 years old, and they came from about 25 US areas. Participant reports of clinical history set cohort assignment. The sample comes from a study of blood T cell repertoires in COVID-19. As for the study in general: T cells, B-cell-depleted T cells, or PBMCs supplied cDNA or gDNA.

This clonotype was sampled from a woman aged 25 to 39 who had recovered from COVID-19. This chain connects TRBV5-4 to TRBJ1-2, with 7 bases that match TRBD1. The sample comprised PBMCs or T cells enriched from blood (not recorded which). The CDR3 is CASSLVGQPGYGYTF. CDR3 DNA: TGTGCCAGCAGCTTAGTGGGACAGCCAGGCTATGGCTACACCTTC.